Each of the 32 T cell receptor beta chains below was sequenced from the same sample in a study of control samples from healthy donors and cancer patients. Libraries were prepared by immunoSEQ multiplex PCR; TCRdb keeps only in-frame clonotypes and omits some of them. Of 200,000 to 250,000 clones listed, roughly 94% are singletons. The specimen sequenced was blood. The receptors stem from a man aged 50 to 59 in good health.

The V call is TRBV27, the J call TRBJ1-1, with D uncertain. The length of the CDR3 is 13 residues. In germline, CDR1 is MNHEY, CDR2 SMNVEV (reference sequence). The V end was cut by 8 bases, the J end by 0 bases, with 10 bases between. The CDR3 loop reads CASAPAVNTEAFF. For the CDR3, the DNA is TGTGCCAGCGCCCCCGCGGTGAACACTGAAGCTTTCTTT.

In nucleotides, the CDR3 is TGTGCCAGCAGTTTCGTTTATAGCAATCAGCCCCAGCATTTT. Encoded protein: CASSFVYSNQPQHF. This chain connects TRBV28 to TRBJ1-5; D gene ambiguous. The CDR3 loop spans 14 amino acids. Trimming took off 3 bases at V and 0 bases at J, with 6 bases between the two ends. From germline, CDR1 is MDHEN and CDR2 SYDVKM.

The chain links TRBV19 to TRBJ2-3; D gene ambiguous. V shed 5 bases and J shed 5 bases, with 8 bases lying between them. Germline V CDR1 and CDR2: LNHDA, SQIVND (reference sequence). This CDR3 region has 12 residues. In DNA, the CDR3 is TGTGCCAGTAGTGAGAGGCGAGATACGCAGTATTTT. Protein sequence: CASSERRDTQYF. Supplemented by reference TRBV19 and TRBJ2-3, the full variable domain reads DGGITQSPKYLFRKEGQNVTLSCEQNLNHDAMYWYRQDPGQGLRLIYYSQIVNDFQKGDIAEGYSVSREKKESFPLTVTSAQKNPTAFYLCASSERRDTQYFGPGTRLTVL.

This rearrangement joins TRBV19 to TRBJ2-1, with D possibly being TRBD1 (6 bases). Trimming shortened V by 0 bases and J by 3 bases, and 12 bases separated the two germline ends. The length of the CDR3 is 16 residues. From germline, CDR1 is LNHDA and CDR2 SQIVND (reference sequence). CDR3 DNA: TGTGCCAGTAGTATAGATCTACAGGGTTACTACAATGAGCAGTTCTTC. As protein: CASSIDLQGYYNEQFF.

This clone came up once. The chain is built from TRBV28 and TRBJ1-5, with a tentative D call TRBD1 (5 bases). Germline-derived CDR1 and CDR2 are MDHEN and SYDVKM. The CDR3 covers 15 residues. Trimming took off 6 bases at V and 3 bases at J, with 15 bases between the two ends. The CDR3 sequence: CASSHIRGDNQPQHF. In nucleotides, the CDR3 is TGTGCCAGCAGCCACATTAGAGGGGACAATCAGCCCCAGCATTTT.

The V call is TRBV13, the J call TRBJ1-1, with D hard to call. Per the germline V gene, CDR1 is PRHDT and CDR2 is FYEKMQ (reference sequence). The CDR3 runs to 13 residues. V was pared by 1 base and J by 5 bases, with 8 bases between. CDR3 DNA sequence: TGTGCCAGCAGCTTAGCTCTAAGGACTGAAGCTTTCTTT. Translated, it gives CASSLALRTEAFF.

The V gene is TRBV7-9, the J gene TRBJ2-1; D is possibly TRBD2 (7 bases). The CDR3 extends over 15 amino acids. V was trimmed by 2 bases and J by 5 bases, leaving 13 bases between them. Germline V lookup: CDR1 SEHNR, CDR2 FQNEAQ (reference sequence). CDR3 sequence: CASSLSGDTNNEQFF. The CDR3 DNA reads as TGTGCCAGCAGCTTAAGCGGGGACACAAACAATGAGCAGTTCTTC.

Regarding this clone: The same CDR3 also results from other DNA sequences found in this sample. V and J are TRBV28 and TRBJ2-7, with unresolved D. The CDR3 covers 11 residues. Germline-derived CDR1 and CDR2 are MDHEN and SYDVKM. The V end was cut by 6 bases, the J end by 3 bases, with 6 bases between. The CDR3 spells CASSQYYEQYF. The CDR3 DNA sequence: TGTGCCAGCAGCCAATACTACGAGCAGTACTTC.

The V call is TRBV5-4, the J call TRBJ2-3; D not certain. V lost 1 base and J 3 bases, leaving 12 bases between the germline ends. The V gene's germline CDR1 is SGHNT and CDR2 YYREEE (reference sequence). The CDR3 consists of 15 residues. The CDR3 DNA sequence: TGTGCCAGCAGCTTGATCAGCCTTCCAACAGATACGCAGTATTTT. Translated, it gives CASSLISLPTDTQYF.

This sequence joins TRBV24-1 and TRBJ2-2; D possibly corresponds to TRBD1 (6 bases). The CDR3 is 14 amino acids. Germline loops: CDR1 KGHDR, CDR2 SFDVKD. Trimming took 3 bases from V and 8 from J, leaving 12 bases between them. The CDR3 DNA sequence: TGTGCCACCAGTGATACCAGGGGTGTGGGGGAGCTGTTTTTT. Translating gives CATSDTRGVGELFF.

The chain has TRBV4-1 and TRBJ1-3; D is ambiguous. The CDR3 has 17 residues. V shed 2 bases and J shed 0 bases, with 14 bases lying between them. Germline V gene sequence: CDR1 MGHRA, CDR2 YSYEKL. The CDR3 protein is CASSQKEFEGSGNTIYF. The CDR3 region has the DNA TGCGCCAGCAGCCAAAAGGAGTTTGAGGGCTCTGGAAACACCATATATTTT.

This chain joins TRBV3-1 (or the pseudogene TRBV3-2) and TRBJ2-1; 9 nucleotides line up with TRBD1. The length of the CDR3 is 15 residues. V dropped 4 bases and J dropped 6; count of bases not matched to a gene: 7. Germline CDR1 reads LGHDT; CDR2 reads YNNKEL (reference sequence). This CDR3 reads CASSLAGTGTNEQFF. In nucleotides, the CDR3 is TGTGCCAGCAGCCTCGCTGGGACAGGGACCAATGAGCAGTTCTTC.

The chain recombines TRBV18 with TRBJ1-2, with D perhaps TRBD1 (5 bases). The germline CDR1 and CDR2 sequences are KGHSH and LQKENI. The CDR3 has 15 residues. V was pared by 3 bases and J by 2 bases, with 13 bases between. The CDR3: CASSPGATENYGYTF. CDR3 nucleotides: TGTGCCAGCTCACCCGGGGCGACCGAAAACTATGGCTACACCTTC.

The V call is TRBV27, the J call TRBJ2-7; TRBD1 or TRBD2 may be the D gene (6 bases each). Germline V gives CDR1 MNHEY, CDR2 SMNVEV (reference sequence). The CDR3 runs to 16 residues. V was pared by 2 bases and J by 3 bases, with 17 bases between. As DNA, the CDR3 is TGTGCCAGCAGTTTAGGGGCAGGGGACGGGAGCTACGAGCAGTACTTC. This sequence encodes CASSLGAGDGSYEQYF.

This clone was counted once. V is TRBV2 and J is TRBJ2-4; weak D call: TRBD2 (5 bases). V shed 6 bases and J shed 0 bases, with 18 bases lying between them. Looked up from germline, CDR1 is SNHLY and CDR2 is FYNNEI. The CDR3 is 17 amino acids. CDR3 residues: CASRLIRTQLAKNIQYF. The CDR3 DNA reads TGTGCCAGCAGACTTATACGGACTCAACTAGCCAAAAACATTCAGTACTTC.

J is TRBJ2-3 and V is TRBV28; TRBD1 agrees at 7 bases. Germline-derived CDR1 and CDR2 are MDHEN and SYDVKM. V lost 3 bases to trimming and J lost 8 bases; unmatched junction nucleotides: 5. The CDR3 sequence is 13 residues long. For the CDR3, the DNA is TGTGCCAGCAGTTTGGGACAGCCAGGTACGCAGTATTTT. Encoded protein: CASSLGQPGTQYF.

The V call is TRBV7-9, the J call TRBJ1-1; no clear D. This CDR3 spans 13 amino acids. Germline V gene data show CDR1 as SEHNR and CDR2 as FQNEAQ (reference sequence). Trimming removed 5 bases from V and 1 base from J, with 8 bases in between. CDR3 DNA sequence: TGTGCCAGCAGCCCTAACCCGAACACTGAAGCTTTCTTT. It specifies CASSPNPNTEAFF.

The chain has TRBV19 and TRBJ2-3; D is ambiguous. CDR1 LNHDA and CDR2 SQIVND come from the germline V gene (reference sequence). CDR3 length equals 13 residues. V was pared by 4 bases and J by 3 bases, with 8 bases between. The DNA for the CDR3 is TGTGCCAGTAGTACCCCCCGGACAGATACGCAGTATTTT. Amino acid sequence: CASSTPRTDTQYF.

This clone was counted a single time. CDR3 residues: CATSESTGRGAEAFF. DNA for the CDR3: TGTGCCACCAGTGAGTCGACAGGCCGCGGCGCTGAAGCTTTCTTT. This chain links TRBV24-1 with TRBJ1-1; weak D call: TRBD1 (6 bases). The germline CDR1 and CDR2 sequences are KGHDR and SFDVKD. This CDR3 comprises 15 residues. V was cut by 4 bases and J by 6 bases, with 17 bases left in between.

V gene TRBV5-8 combines with J gene TRBJ1-4, with a possible D match to TRBD1 (6 bases). CDR1 is SGHTS and CDR2 is YDEGEE in the germline V gene. V shed 1 base and J shed 6 bases, with 13 bases lying between them. The CDR3 has 15 residues. The CDR3 protein is CASSLKDSPYEKLFF. In DNA, the CDR3 is TGTGCCAGCAGCTTGAAGGACAGCCCTTATGAAAAACTGTTTTTT.

The chain joins TRBV12-3 or TRBV12-4 to TRBJ1-1, with a possible D match to TRBD1 (5 bases). This CDR3 has 13 residues. With 3 bases removed from V and 4 bases from J, the gap between germline ends came to 9 bases. Here the CDR3 reads CASSLGGSTEAFF. The CDR3 DNA is TGTGCCAGCAGTTTGGGGGGTTCCACTGAAGCTTTCTTT.

This rearrangement joins TRBV5-1 to TRBJ2-2; D may match TRBD1 or TRBD2 (6 bases each). The germline CDR1 and CDR2 sequences are SGHRS and YFSETQ. The CDR3 has 17 amino acids. V was trimmed by 4 bases and J by 5 bases, leaving 21 bases between them. Here the CDR3 reads CASSPGVGAPRTGELFF. CDR3 DNA: TGCGCCAGCAGCCCGGGGGTGGGGGCGCCGCGGACCGGGGAGCTGTTTTTT.

The chain uses TRBV5-1 and TRBJ2-3, with D tentatively TRBD1 or TRBD2 (5 bases each). V was shortened by 0 bases and J by 2 bases, with 7 bases between the two germline ends. This CDR3 has 14 amino acids. Germline CDR1 is SGHRS and CDR2 is YFSETQ. The CDR3 spells CASSLGGATDTQYF. The CDR3 bases are TGCGCCAGCAGCTTGGGAGGGGCCACAGATACGCAGTATTTT.

The J gene is TRBJ1-1, the V gene TRBV29-1; the D gene is possibly TRBD1 (6 bases). The V end lost 0 bases, the J end lost 2 bases, and 7 bases lay between the germline ends. Per germline, CDR1 SQVTM and CDR2 ANQGSEA. This CDR3 comprises 13 residues. CDR3 amino acids: CSVEEDRNTEAFF. In nucleotides, the CDR3 is TGCAGCGTTGAAGAGGACAGAAACACTGAAGCTTTCTTT. The full variable domain, its missing parts supplied by reference TRBV29-1 and TRBJ1-1, is SAVISQKPSRDICQRGTSLTIQCQVDSQVTMMFWYRQQPGQSLTLIATANQGSEATYESGFVIDKFPISRPNLTFSTLTVSNMSPEDSSIYLCSVEEDRNTEAFFGQGTRLTVV.

This clone showed up just once. The junction departs from germline at one end; a sequencing error may be responsible. The gene calls are TRBV7-2 and TRBJ1-1, with unresolved D. CDR3 size: 15 residues. The germline CDR1 and CDR2 sequences are SGHTA and FQGNSA. CDR3 loop: CASSLAPVRNTEAFF. CDR3 in DNA: TGTGCCAGCAGCCTAGCCCCAGTACGTAACACTGAAGCTTTCTTT.

This rearrangement joins TRBV19 to TRBJ1-5; tentatively, D is TRBD1 (5 bases). V was pared by 6 bases and J by 7 bases, with 13 bases between. The germline CDR1 and CDR2 sequences are LNHDA and SQIVND (reference sequence). CDR3 size: 13 residues. The CDR3 DNA reads TGTGCCAGTAGGGGGGAGCGGATCCAGCCCCAGCATTTT. The encoded protein is CASRGERIQPQHF. Complete variable domain (other parts from reference TRBV19 and TRBJ1-5): DGGITQSPKYLFRKEGQNVTLSCEQNLNHDAMYWYRQDPGQGLRLIYYSQIVNDFQKGDIAEGYSVSREKKESFPLTVTSAQKNPTAFYLCASRGERIQPQHFGDGTRLSIL.

This clone was picked up one time. The chain couples TRBV5-4 to TRBJ2-1; D might be TRBD1 (5 bases). Trimming stripped 0 bases from V and 8 bases from J, with 18 bases between. CDR1 and CDR2 from the germline V gene are SGHNT and YYREEE (reference sequence). This CDR3 has 16 amino acids. The CDR3 loop is CASSLGLRGGVHEQFF. CDR3 DNA sequence: TGTGCCAGCAGCTTGGGGCTTAGGGGTGGTGTCCATGAGCAGTTCTTC.

The chain is built from TRBV5-4 and TRBJ2-5; 9 bases fit TRBD1. V dropped 0 bases and J dropped 7; count of bases not matched to a gene: 4. The CDR3 is 14 residues long. The germline V gene has CDR1 SGHNT and CDR2 YYREEE (reference sequence). The chain's CDR3 is CASSLEGQGGTQYF. CDR3 nucleotide sequence: TGTGCCAGCAGCTTGGAGGGACAGGGAGGGACCCAGTACTTC.

This sequence joins TRBV27 and TRBJ2-1; 15 bases align to TRBD2. The ends lost 6 bases at V and 0 bases at J; junction bases unmatched: 3. This CDR3 spans 17 amino acids. Germline V lookup: CDR1 MNHEY, CDR2 SMNVEV (reference sequence). CDR3 in amino acids: CASRGLAGGGSYNEQFF. CDR3 coding DNA: TGTGCCAGCAGGGGACTAGCGGGGGGCGGCTCCTACAATGAGCAGTTCTTC.

This chain connects TRBV2 to TRBJ2-7, with a possible D match to TRBD1 (6 bases). The germline V gene has CDR1 SNHLY and CDR2 FYNNEI. The CDR3 is made up of 13 amino acids. V lost 6 bases, J lost 4 bases, and 13 bases lay in between. In DNA, the CDR3 is TGTGCCAGCAGCCGGGACACGGTTTACGAGCAGTACTTC. Amino acid sequence: CASSRDTVYEQYF.

This chain links TRBV19 with TRBJ1-1; the D is unclear. Trimming stripped 7 bases from V and 0 bases from J, with 12 bases between. This CDR3 contains 14 residues. From germline, CDR1 is LNHDA and CDR2 SQIVND (reference sequence). CDR3 nucleotide sequence: TGTGCCAGTACCTCCGGCGCAATGAACACTGAAGCTTTCTTT. As protein: CASTSGAMNTEAFF.

This chain connects TRBV5-1 to TRBJ1-5, with 7 bases aligning to TRBD1. This CDR3 is 14 amino acids long. J gave up 4 bases and V 4 bases, and 5 bases lay outside the gene matches. Germline CDR1 is SGHRS and CDR2 is YFSETQ. CDR3 DNA sequence: TGCGCCAGCAGCCCCGGGACAGCTAATCAGCCCCAGCATTTT. It translates to CASSPGTANQPQHF.